This TCR beta chain was recovered during a study of shared clonotypes between healthy human individuals. General study points: Rarefaction indicated that sorted-subset sequencing remained incomplete although depth was large.

All donors qualified as healthy HIV-negative adults and had experienced no recent acute infections or vaccinations. Partitioning of CD4+ cells yielded a CD45RA+ naive subset and a CD45RA-negative memory subset. The CDR3 runs to 13 residues. CDR1 SGHVS and CDR2 FNYEAQ come from the germline V gene. Trimming took 2 bases from V and 8 from J, leaving 9 bases between them. The repertoire was sequenced with immunoSEQ multiplex PCR; TCRdb's copy has only in-frame clones and lacks some. The sample contains some 2.4 million clones, under 95% of which appear only once. In regard to this clone: Its antigen remains unidentified.

Material for sequencing was naive CD4+ T cells from PBMCs. Subset here: CD45RA+ positively selected. This sequence was found in a young man in good health. Some clones in this sample may be carry-over from other donors' samples. The J gene is TRBJ1-4, the V gene TRBV7-6; D unclear. CDR3 nucleotide sequence: TGTGCCAGCAGCTTAAGGGTTTCGGAAAAACTGTTTTTT. The encoded protein is CASSLRVSEKLFF.